These T cell receptor beta chains were read from a single sample in a study of T cells in Graves' hyperthyroidism and ophthalmopathy. MiXCR, applied by TCRdb to the multiplex PCR reads, yields one record per CDR3 protein. Here the sample spans about 840,000 distinct CDR3 sequences, over 35% being singletons. Sequenced sample: blood. Every receptor here comes from a man aged 18-30 years with Graves' hyperthyroidism. Each CDR3 is given with its conserved first and last residue. The D gene is left open where the match is weak.

v_gene | len | d_gene | CDR3aa
TRBV2 | 15 | TRBD1 | CASSLQGNSNQPQHF
TRBV5-1 | 15 | TRBD1 | CASSRGQSGWEKLFF
TRBV2 | 13 | TRBD1 | CASRTGNDEKLFF
TRBV20-1 | 15 | TRBD2 | CSARVPLAGDYVLTF
TRBV20-1 | 12 | TRBD1 | CSARRQGINYTF
TRBV4-1 | 16 | TRBD2 | CASSQDNSGLGIEQYF
TRBV25-1 | 14 | TRBD1 | CASSGQELHEKLFF
TRBV7-9 | 14 | NA | CASSLGPSTYEQYF
TRBV7-9 | 11 | NA | CAIPSGNTIYF
TRBV2 | 15 | TRBD1 | CASSGFRDSYQPQHF
TRBV7-3 | 13 | NA | CASSHKYGETQYF
TRBV27 | 15 | NA | CASSPDTYSGNTIYF
TRBV6-1 | 16 | NA | CASSERGARGPTEAFF
TRBV29-1 | 12 | NA | CSAPQEGGEAFF
TRBV11-2 | 16 | TRBD2 | CASSLLTSGSYYEQYF
TRBV11-2 | 16 | TRBD2 | CASSSLAGGGLETQYF
TRBV11-2 | 15 | NA | CASSLERPNKETQYF
TRBV29-1 | 12 | NA | CSQGQGALEQYF
TRBV5-1 | 15 | TRBD1 | CASSSGRTGYYGYTF
TRBV6-6 | 11 | NA | CASTDNEKLFF